Included here is one TCR beta chain sequence, with context. The antigen remains undetermined. Extracted from the samples, RNA was reverse transcribed into cDNA to serve as the sequencing template. Sequencing was performed with immunoSEQ multiplex PCR; in TCRdb, only in-frame clones are kept and a portion is missing. Of hundreds of thousands of clones listed, 60% are singletons. Treatment of the sample: oral pan-JAK inhibitor, 5-10 mg twice daily. This entry belongs to a study of CD8+ T cells in alopecia areata. Study context: Treated patients took oral tofacitinib at 5 to 10 mg twice daily.

CDR1 and CDR2 from the germline V gene are SGHTA and FQGNSA. The CDR3 covers 12 residues. The V gene lost 6 bases and the J gene lost 7 bases, with 10 bases spanning the gap. Findings and limits, study-wide: Among the 100 top clones, expanded CD8+ clones, like scalp clonality, were significantly decreased by tofacitinib.

The source is a human donor with alopecia areata. The chain joins TRBV7-2 to TRBJ2-1; D tentatively reads TRBD1 or TRBD2 (5 bases each). Sequencing used CD4+ T cells sorted from blood, obtained between weeks 51 and 54, from a patient treated with tofacitinib. CDR3 residues: CASRPGGNEQFF. In nucleotides, the CDR3 is TGTGCCAGCAGGCCTGGGGGTAATGAGCAGTTCTTC.